This TCR beta chain emerged from a study of T cells in Graves' hyperthyroidism and ophthalmopathy. TCR beta CDR3 region amplification was performed from RNA transcripts. The TCR CDR3 was amplified in a first-round RT-PCR using the HTBI primer set. TCRdb used MiXCR to reprocess the multiplex PCR reads, holding one entry per CDR3 protein. The sample holds approximately 300,000 distinct CDR3 sequences, 16% seen once. This CDR3 is 14 amino acids long. Trimming took 4 bases from V and 5 from J; bases not matched to a gene: 8. Germline loops: CDR1 SGHRS, CDR2 YFSETQ. The chain couples TRBV5-1 to TRBJ2-5; TRBD2 matches at 7 bases. Sequencing was performed on blood. The receptor was derived from a man younger than 45 with Graves' hyperthyroidism. CDR3 bases: TGCGCCAGCAGCCGCTGGAGCGGGAATGAGACCCAGTACTTC. Translation gives CASSRWSGNETQYF.